This T cell receptor beta chain was captured in a study of response to subunit inactivated influenza vaccine. Whole-study results and caveats: There was a suggestion from the authors that each seasonal influenza vaccination recruits few new T cells.

TCRdb called the RT-PCR reads again in MiXCR, with one record for every CDR3 protein. This sample has around 790,000 distinct CDR3 sequences, with 21% found just once. As regards this clonotype: Its antigen is currently unknown.

The CDR3 is made up of 15 amino acids. V shed 2 bases, J shed 5 bases, and the junction held 7 bases outside the gene matches. From germline, CDR1 is KGHDR and CDR2 SFDVKD. The chain joins TRBV24-1 to TRBJ2-7, with TRBD1 matching 8 bases. The origin of this receptor is a man aged 50-60 years who received an inactivated influenza vaccine. Sequences were derived from PBMCs from blood, sampled about 5 days after vaccination. The CDR3 region is CATSDSTGAVDEQYF. In DNA, the CDR3 is TGTGCCACCAGTGATTCGACAGGGGCCGTTGACGAGCAGTACTTC.